This T cell receptor beta chain derives from a study of T cell responses to AZD1222 COVID-19 vaccine. Only in-frame clones appear in the TCRdb table, and some are missing; sequencing was by immunoSEQ multiplex PCR. The profile shows 55,000 to 65,000 clones, approximately 80% of them singletons. Recipients boosted at about 4 weeks or about 12 weeks are pooled. This CDR3 contains 15 residues. Trimming cost V 5 bases and J 7 bases; bases outside gene matches: 8. The germline gives CDR1 SEHNR, CDR2 FQNEAQ (reference sequence). In regard to this clone: Its antigen remains unknown.

Study outcomes and limitations: Repertoires were obtained only post-peak T cell response. Mostly white British, mostly female donors; authors suggested clonal diversity may be underestimated. Researchers report vaccine-associated CD4 TCRs spanning spike, with dominance at 160-218 and 743-854.

The V and J genes are TRBV7-9 and TRBJ1-2, with TRBD1 matching over 12 bases. The sequence was collected from an adult who received the AZD1222 COVID-19 vaccine. The starting material was peripheral blood, obtained 28 days after the second AZD1222 dose. CDR3 sequence: CASSTEGQGAGGYTF. Here the CDR3 DNA reads TGTGCCAGCAGCACTGAGGGACAGGGGGCAGGTGGCTACACCTTC.